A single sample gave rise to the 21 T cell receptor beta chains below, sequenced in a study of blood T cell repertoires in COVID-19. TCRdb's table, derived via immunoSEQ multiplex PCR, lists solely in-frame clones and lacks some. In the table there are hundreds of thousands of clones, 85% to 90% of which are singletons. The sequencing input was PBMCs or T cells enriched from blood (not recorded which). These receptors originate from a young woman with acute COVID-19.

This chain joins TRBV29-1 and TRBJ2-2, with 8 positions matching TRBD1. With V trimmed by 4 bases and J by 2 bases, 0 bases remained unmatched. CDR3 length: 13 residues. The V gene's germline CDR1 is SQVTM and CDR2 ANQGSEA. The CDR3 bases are TGCAGCGTTGCAGGGGGCAACACCGGGGAGCTGTTTTTT. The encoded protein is CSVAGGNTGELFF.

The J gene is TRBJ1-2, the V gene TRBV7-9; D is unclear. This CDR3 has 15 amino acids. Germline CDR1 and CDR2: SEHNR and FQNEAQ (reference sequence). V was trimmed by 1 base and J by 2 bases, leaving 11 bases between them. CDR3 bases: TGTGCCAGCAGCTTAGTTATGTCCTCCAACTATGGCTACACCTTC. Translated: CASSLVMSSNYGYTF.

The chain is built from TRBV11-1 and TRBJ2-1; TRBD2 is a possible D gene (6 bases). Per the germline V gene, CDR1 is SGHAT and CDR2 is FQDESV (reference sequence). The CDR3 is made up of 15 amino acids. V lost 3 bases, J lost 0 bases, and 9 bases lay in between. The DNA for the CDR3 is TGTGCCAGCAGCTTCGGGGGTAGCTCCTACAATGAGCAGTTCTTC. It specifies CASSFGGSSYNEQFF.

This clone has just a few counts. CDR3 loop: CATGDSLNEKLFF. The DNA for the CDR3 is TGTGCCACCGGGGACAGCCTTAATGAAAAACTGTTTTTT. J is TRBJ1-4 and V is TRBV24-1; 7 bases match TRBD1. CDR1 and CDR2 from the germline V gene are KGHDR and SFDVKD. With 9 bases clipped from V and 4 bases from J, the junction kept 4 bases outside the gene matches. This CDR3 comprises 13 residues.

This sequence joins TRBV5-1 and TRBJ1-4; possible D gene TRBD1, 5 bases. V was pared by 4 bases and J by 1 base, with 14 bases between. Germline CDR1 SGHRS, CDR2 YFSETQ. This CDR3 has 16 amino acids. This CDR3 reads CASSTTGFETNEKLFF. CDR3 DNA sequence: TGCGCCAGCAGCACCACAGGATTTGAAACTAATGAAAAACTGTTTTTT.

The CDR3 nucleotides read TGTGCCAGCAGTTACTCGACCTTCGGACAGAGTATATACGAGCAGTACTTC. It specifies CASSYSTFGQSIYEQYF. The rearrangement joins TRBV6-2 or TRBV6-3 to TRBJ2-7; D is perhaps TRBD1 (6 bases). V gave up 0 bases and J gave up 4 bases, with 19 bases separating them. CDR1 is MNHEY and CDR2 is SVGEGT in the germline V gene. The CDR3 is made up of 17 amino acids.

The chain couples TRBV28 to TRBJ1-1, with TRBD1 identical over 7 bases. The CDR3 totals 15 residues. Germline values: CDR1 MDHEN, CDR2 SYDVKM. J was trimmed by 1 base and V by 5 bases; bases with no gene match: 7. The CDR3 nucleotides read TGTGCCAGCAGTACCCCGACAGGGAGGAACACTGAAGCTTTCTTT. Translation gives CASSTPTGRNTEAFF.

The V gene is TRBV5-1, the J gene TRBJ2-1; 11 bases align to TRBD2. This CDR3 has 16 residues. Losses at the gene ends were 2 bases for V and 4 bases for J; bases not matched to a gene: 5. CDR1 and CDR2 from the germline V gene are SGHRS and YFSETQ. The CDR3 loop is CASSLSTSGTYNEQFF. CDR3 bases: TGCGCCAGCAGCTTATCGACTAGCGGGACTTACAATGAGCAGTTCTTC.

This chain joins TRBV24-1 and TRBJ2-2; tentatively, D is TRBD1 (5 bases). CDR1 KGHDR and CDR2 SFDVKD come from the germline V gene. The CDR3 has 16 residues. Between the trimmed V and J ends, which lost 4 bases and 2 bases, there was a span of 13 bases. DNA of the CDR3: TGTGCCACCAGTGACCGACAGCAATCTAACACCGGGGAGCTGTTTTTT. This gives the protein CATSDRQQSNTGELFF.

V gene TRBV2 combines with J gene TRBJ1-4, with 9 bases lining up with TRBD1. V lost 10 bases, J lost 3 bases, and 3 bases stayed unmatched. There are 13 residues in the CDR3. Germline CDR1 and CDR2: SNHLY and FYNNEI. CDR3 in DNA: TGTGCCACCAACAGGGGGCCTAATGAAAAACTGTTTTTT. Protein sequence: CATNRGPNEKLFF.

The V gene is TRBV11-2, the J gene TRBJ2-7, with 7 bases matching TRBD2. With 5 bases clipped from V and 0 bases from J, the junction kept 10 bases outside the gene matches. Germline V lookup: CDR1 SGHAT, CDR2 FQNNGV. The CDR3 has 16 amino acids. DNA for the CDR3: TGTGCCAGCAGCCTATTCGTGCGGGAGAGCTCCTACGAGCAGTACTTC. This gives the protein CASSLFVRESSYEQYF. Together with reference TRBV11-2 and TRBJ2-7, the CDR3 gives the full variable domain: EAGVAQSPRYKIIEKRQSVAFWCNPISGHATLYWYQQILGQGPKLLIQFQNNGVVDDSQLPKDRFSAERLKGVDSTLKIQPAKLEDSAVYLCASSLFVRESSYEQYFGPGTRLTVT.

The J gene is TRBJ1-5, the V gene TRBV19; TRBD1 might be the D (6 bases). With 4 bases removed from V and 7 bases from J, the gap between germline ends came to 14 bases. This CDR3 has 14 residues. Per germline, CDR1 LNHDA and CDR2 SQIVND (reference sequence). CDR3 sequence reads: CASSTTGRDQPQHF. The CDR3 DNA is TGTGCCAGTAGTACGACAGGCCGCGACCAGCCCCAGCATTTT.

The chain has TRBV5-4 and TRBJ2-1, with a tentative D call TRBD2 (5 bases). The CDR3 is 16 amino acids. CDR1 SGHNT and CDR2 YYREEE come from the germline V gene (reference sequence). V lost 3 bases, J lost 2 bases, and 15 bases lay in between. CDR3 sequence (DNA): TGTGCCAGCAGCTCCCCTACTAGGGATGCCTACAATGAGCAGTTCTTC. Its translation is CASSSPTRDAYNEQFF.

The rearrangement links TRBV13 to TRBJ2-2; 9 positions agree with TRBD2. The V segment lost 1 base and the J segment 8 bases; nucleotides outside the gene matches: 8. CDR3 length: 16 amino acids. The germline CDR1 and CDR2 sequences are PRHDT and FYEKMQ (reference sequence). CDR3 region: CASSLEGLATLGELFF. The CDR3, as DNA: TGTGCCAGCAGCTTAGAAGGACTAGCGACCTTGGGGGAGCTGTTTTTT.

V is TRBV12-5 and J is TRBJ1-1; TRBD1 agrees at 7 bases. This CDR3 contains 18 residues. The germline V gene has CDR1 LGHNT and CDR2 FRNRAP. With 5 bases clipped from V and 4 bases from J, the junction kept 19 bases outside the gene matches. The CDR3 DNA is TGTGCTAGTGGTCCCGACCCCGGGACAGAAGGGATCGGCACTGAAGCTTTCTTT. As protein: CASGPDPGTEGIGTEAFF.

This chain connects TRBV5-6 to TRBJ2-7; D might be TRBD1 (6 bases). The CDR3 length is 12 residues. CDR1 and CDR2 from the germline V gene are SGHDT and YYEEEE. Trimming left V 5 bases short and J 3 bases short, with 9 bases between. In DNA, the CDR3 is TGTGCCAGCAGACGGGACAACTACGAGCAGTACTTC. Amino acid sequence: CASRRDNYEQYF.

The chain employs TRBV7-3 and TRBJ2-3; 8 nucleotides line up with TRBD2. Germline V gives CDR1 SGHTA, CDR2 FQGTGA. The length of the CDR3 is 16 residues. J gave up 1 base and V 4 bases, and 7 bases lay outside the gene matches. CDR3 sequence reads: CASSSGLAPGTDTQYF. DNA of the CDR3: TGTGCCAGCAGCTCCGGACTAGCTCCAGGCACAGATACGCAGTATTTT.

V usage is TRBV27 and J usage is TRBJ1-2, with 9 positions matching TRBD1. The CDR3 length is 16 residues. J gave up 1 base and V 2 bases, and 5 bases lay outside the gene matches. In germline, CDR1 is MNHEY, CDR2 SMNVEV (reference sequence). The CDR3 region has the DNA TGTGCCAGCAGTTTAAAAGGGACAGGGAGTAACTATGGCTACACCTTC. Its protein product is CASSLKGTGSNYGYTF.

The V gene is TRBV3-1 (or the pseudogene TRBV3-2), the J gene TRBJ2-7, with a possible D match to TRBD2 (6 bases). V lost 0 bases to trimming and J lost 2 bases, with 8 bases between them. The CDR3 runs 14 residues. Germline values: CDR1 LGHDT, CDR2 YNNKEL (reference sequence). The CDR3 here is CASSQEGGTYEQYF. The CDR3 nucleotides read TGTGCCAGCAGCCAAGAGGGGGGAACCTACGAGCAGTACTTC.

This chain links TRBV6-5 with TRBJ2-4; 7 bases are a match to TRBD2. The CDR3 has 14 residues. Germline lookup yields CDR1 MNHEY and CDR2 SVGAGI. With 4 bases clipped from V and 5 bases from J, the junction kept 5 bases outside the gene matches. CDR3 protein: CASSLERDQNIQYF. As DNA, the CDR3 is TGTGCCAGCAGTTTGGAGCGGGACCAAAACATTCAGTACTTC.

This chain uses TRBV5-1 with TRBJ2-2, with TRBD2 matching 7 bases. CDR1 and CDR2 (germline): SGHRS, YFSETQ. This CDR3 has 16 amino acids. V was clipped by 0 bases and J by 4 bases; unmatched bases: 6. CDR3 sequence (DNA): TGCGCCAGCAGCTTGGCCCTAGCGGAGCTCACCGGGGAGCTGTTTTTT. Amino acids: CASSLALAELTGELFF. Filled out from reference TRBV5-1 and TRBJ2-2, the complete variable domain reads KAGVTQTPRYLIKTRGQQVTLSCSPISGHRSVSWYQQTPGQGLQFLFEYFSETQRNKGNFPGRFSGRQFSNSRSEMNVSTLELGDSALYLCASSLALAELTGELFFGEGSRLTVL.